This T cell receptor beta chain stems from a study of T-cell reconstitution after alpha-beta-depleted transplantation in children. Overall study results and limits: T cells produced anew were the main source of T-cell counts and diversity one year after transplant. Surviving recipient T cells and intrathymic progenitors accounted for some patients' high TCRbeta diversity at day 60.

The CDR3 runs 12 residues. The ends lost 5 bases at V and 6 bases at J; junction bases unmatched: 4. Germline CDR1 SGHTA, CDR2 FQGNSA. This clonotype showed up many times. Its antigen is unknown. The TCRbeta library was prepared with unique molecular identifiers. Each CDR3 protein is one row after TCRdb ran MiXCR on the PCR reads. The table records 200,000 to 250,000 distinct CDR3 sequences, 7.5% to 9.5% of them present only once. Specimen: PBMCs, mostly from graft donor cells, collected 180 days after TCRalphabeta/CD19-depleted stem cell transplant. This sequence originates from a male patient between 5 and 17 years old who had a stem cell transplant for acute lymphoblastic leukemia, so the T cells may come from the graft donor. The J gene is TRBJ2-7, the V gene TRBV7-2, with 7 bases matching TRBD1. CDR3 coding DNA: TGTGCCAGCAGCATTAACAGGGGCGAGCAGTACTTC. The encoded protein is CASSINRGEQYF.